This entry lists 25 T cell receptor beta chains sequenced from one sample in a study of breast tumors, draining lymph nodes, adjacent tissues. Axillary draining lymph nodes of breast cancer patients supplied the node samples. TCRdb re-derived calls from the multiplex PCR reads in MiXCR, one entry per CDR3 protein. The repertoire holds 170,000 or so distinct CDR3 sequences, with roughly a third as singletons. Sequencing input: axillary lymph node tissue. The receptors were gathered from a female donor with breast cancer. Some clones in this sample may be carry-over from other donors' samples.

With regard to this clonotype: Just one base apart from a much larger clone, this may be a read error. The chain is built from TRBV12-3 or TRBV12-4 and TRBJ1-2; D not resolved. The CDR3 has 14 residues. With 3 bases removed from V and 8 bases from J, the gap between germline ends came to 16 bases. The CDR3 here is CASSFGTNLGGYTF. The CDR3 nucleotides read TGTGCCAGCAGTTTCGGAACTAATCTAGGGGGCTACACCTTC.

Comment on this clonotype: One end of the junction does not line up with germline, which may come from a read error. This chain links TRBV19 with TRBJ2-5; 13 bases agree with TRBD2. The germline CDR1 and CDR2 sequences are LNHDA and SQIVND (reference sequence). The CDR3 has 17 residues. Here the CDR3 DNA reads TGTGCCAGTAGTATCGGACTAGCGGGGGTTATACAAGAGACCCAGTCCTTC. This encodes CASSIGLAGVIQETQSF.

The chain uses TRBV6-5 and TRBJ2-7; maybe TRBD2 (5 bases). The V gene lost 5 bases and the J gene lost 5 bases, with 19 bases spanning the gap. This CDR3 comprises 15 residues. The germline V gene has CDR1 MNHEY and CDR2 SVGAGI. CDR3: CASSGAWERSHEQYF. The CDR3 region has the DNA TGTGCCAGCAGTGGAGCGTGGGAGAGGTCCCACGAGCAGTACTTC.

The sample holds many counts of this clonotype. The chain carries TRBV4-2 and TRBJ2-7, with D possibly matching TRBD1 (6 bases). CDR3 length: 16 amino acids. Germline CDR1 reads LGHNA; CDR2 reads YNFKEQ. With 0 bases removed from V and 2 bases from J, the gap between germline ends came to 14 bases. CDR3 residues: CASSQDWGQPTYEQYF. The CDR3, as DNA: TGTGCCAGCAGCCAAGATTGGGGACAACCAACCTACGAGCAGTACTTC.

The table lists this clonotype with a few counts. This sequence joins TRBV12-3 or TRBV12-4 and TRBJ2-4; D possibly corresponds to TRBD2 (7 bases). The CDR3 runs to 17 residues. V lost 2 bases, J lost 2 bases, and 16 bases lay in between. CDR3 DNA: TGTGCCAGCAGTTTACTTGATGGGGGGGCCACCAAAAACATTCAGTACTTC. This encodes CASSLLDGGATKNIQYF.

A note on this clonotype: The CDR3 does not end in the conserved phenylalanine or tryptophan, so this is likely a read error. The chain carries TRBV19 and TRBJ2-5; D could derive from TRBD1 or TRBD2 (5 bases each). Trimming pared 5 bases from V and 3 bases from J, leaving 19 bases between. This CDR3 has 16 residues. The germline gives CDR1 LNHDA, CDR2 SQIVND (reference sequence). DNA for the CDR3: TGTGCCAGTAGTGCCCACCGGGACCGCGAGGAAGAGACCCAGTACTCC. Translation: CASSAHRDREEETQYS.

The table lists this clonotype with many counts. The J gene is TRBJ1-5, the V gene TRBV7-8, with a tentative D call TRBD1 (5 bases). This CDR3 region has 18 residues. Trimming pared 8 bases from V and 5 bases from J, leaving 28 bases between. CDR1 and CDR2 from the germline V gene are SGHVS and FQNEAQ. The CDR3 DNA follows: TGTGCCAGCTCCGCCCGTTCGGGGGGGGGAGGAATTTATCAGCCCCAGCATTTT. Its translation: CASSARSGGGGIYQPQHF. The variable domain in full, with the rest retrieved from reference TRBV7-8 and TRBJ1-5, is GAGVSQSPRYKVAKRGQDVALRCDPISGHVSLFWYQQALGQGPEFLTYFQNEAQLDKSGLPSDRFFAERPEGSVSTLKIQRTQQEDSAVYLCASSARSGGGGIYQPQHFGDGTRLSIL.

This clonotype was seen at least ten times. This sequence joins TRBV7-2 and TRBJ2-2; the D gene could be TRBD1 or TRBD2 (5 bases each). V was clipped by 5 bases and J by 1 base, with 11 bases between them. The CDR3 runs to 15 residues. The germline gives CDR1 SGHTA, CDR2 FQGNSA. Here the CDR3 reads CASSQGRLNTGELFF. Written as DNA, the CDR3 is TGTGCCAGCAGCCAGGGACGGCTGAACACCGGGGAGCTGTTTTTT.

The chain is built from TRBV20-1 and TRBJ1-1; tentatively, D is TRBD1 (6 bases). CDR1 is DFQATT and CDR2 is SNEGSKA in the germline V gene (reference sequence). There are 13 residues in the CDR3. Trimming cost V 3 bases and J 3 bases, with 11 bases left between them. The CDR3 DNA follows: TGCAGTGCTAGGAAGGGGGGCGACACTGAAGCTTTCTTT. Protein: CSARKGGDTEAFF.

This clonotype was counted at least ten times. The J gene is TRBJ1-5, the V gene TRBV7-6; D remains unclear. The CDR3 has 14 residues. The V gene's germline CDR1 is SGHVS and CDR2 FNYEAQ. V was pared by 5 bases and J by 6 bases, with 14 bases between. The CDR3 sequence is CASSPPGVGQPQHF. CDR3 bases: TGTGCCAGCAGCCCCCCCGGGGTGGGTCAGCCCCAGCATTTT.

The rearrangement links TRBV12-3 or TRBV12-4 to TRBJ2-2, with 9 bases matching TRBD1. The length of the CDR3 is 16 residues. The V segment lost 6 bases and the J segment 1 base; nucleotides outside the gene matches: 6. CDR3 DNA sequence: TGTGCCAGCAGGCGAGGACAGGGGCAGAACACCGGGGAGCTGTTTTTT. This encodes CASRRGQGQNTGELFF.

V and J are TRBV19 and TRBJ1-6; 8 bases fit TRBD1. V was clipped by 4 bases and J by 7 bases; unmatched bases: 9. CDR3 length: 16 amino acids. The germline gives CDR1 LNHDA, CDR2 SQIVND (reference sequence). The chain's CDR3 is CASSTLSRTGNSPLHF. The DNA for the CDR3 is TGTGCCAGTAGTACTCTTTCCAGGACAGGGAATTCACCCCTCCACTTT.

This clonotype was observed many times. This rearrangement joins TRBV5-4 to TRBJ2-7; weak D call: TRBD1 (6 bases). Germline-derived CDR1 and CDR2 are SGHNT and YYREEE (reference sequence). The CDR3 consists of 15 residues. V lost 4 bases to trimming and J lost 0 bases, with 14 bases between them. Here the CDR3 reads CASSGGGSSSYEQYF. CDR3 nucleotides: TGTGCCAGCAGCGGGGGCGGGTCAAGCTCCTACGAGCAGTACTTC.

This clonotype was recorded many times. The chain uses TRBV9 and TRBJ1-2; possibly TRBD1 for D (5 bases). From germline, CDR1 is SGDLS and CDR2 YYNGEE. The CDR3 runs to 14 residues. Trimming left V 0 bases short and J 6 bases short, with 12 bases between. CDR3 nucleotides: TGTGCCAGCAGCGTAGAAGGACGGGGGGATGGCTACACCTTC. Translating gives CASSVEGRGDGYTF.

This clonotype was observed at least ten times. The chain employs TRBV10-1 and TRBJ2-7; the D gene is possibly TRBD2 (5 bases). Trimming left V 4 bases short and J 6 bases short, with 19 bases between. CDR3 size: 15 residues. Germline V gene data show CDR1 as WNHNN and CDR2 as SYGVQD (reference sequence). CDR3 amino acids: CASSATGGRTGEQYF. CDR3 DNA: TGCGCCAGCAGTGCTACCGGAGGACGAACGGGCGAGCAGTACTTC.

In its sample, this clonotype was seen many times. The chain recombines TRBV19 with TRBJ1-6, with 7 bases aligning to TRBD1. The CDR3 covers 12 residues. Trimming took 8 bases from V and 7 from J; bases not matched to a gene: 2. CDR1 is LNHDA, CDR2 SQIVND, per germline (reference sequence). This CDR3 reads CASAQGNSPLHF. The CDR3 nucleotides are TGTGCCAGTGCACAGGGGAATTCACCCCTCCACTTT.

The rearrangement joins TRBV24-1 to TRBJ1-1, with TRBD1 as a possible D gene (6 bases). The CDR3 is 14 residues long. Germline V CDR1 and CDR2: KGHDR, SFDVKD. The ends were cut back, 9 bases at V and 6 bases at J, with 19 bases in the middle. The CDR3 DNA sequence: TGTGCCACCCCACCTGGGGGGCCCCAGGCTGAAGCTTTCTTT. This translates into CATPPGGPQAEAFF.

This clonotype was recorded many times. J is TRBJ1-6 and V is TRBV2; D perhaps matches TRBD1 (6 bases). Trimming took off 6 bases at V and 8 bases at J, with 14 bases between the two ends. This CDR3 is 14 amino acids long. CDR1 and CDR2 (germline): SNHLY, FYNNEI. This CDR3 is CASRRGAVDSPLHF. The CDR3 region has the DNA TGTGCCAGCAGAAGGGGGGCAGTGGATTCACCCCTCCACTTT.

The sample holds many counts of this clonotype. The chain is built from TRBV12-3 or TRBV12-4 and TRBJ2-1; D is unresolved. The V gene lost 7 bases and the J gene lost 5 bases, with 18 bases spanning the gap. The length of the CDR3 is 15 residues. The CDR3 loop reads CASTPSRGPDNEQFF. DNA of the CDR3: TGTGCCAGCACCCCTTCGCGAGGCCCCGACAATGAGCAGTTCTTC.

There are many counts of this clonotype. The rearrangement uses TRBV20-1 and TRBJ2-2, with 12 bases fitting TRBD2. The CDR3 is made up of 19 amino acids. V lost 1 base, J lost 5 bases, and 14 bases stayed unmatched. CDR1 DFQATT and CDR2 SNEGSKA come from the germline V gene (reference sequence). In nucleotides, the CDR3 is TGCAGTGCTAGAGTGGGGACGGGTACTAGCGGGAGGAGGACCGGGGAGCTGTTTTTT. It encodes CSARVGTGTSGRRTGELFF.

Many counts were recorded for this clonotype. The chain recombines TRBV2 with TRBJ2-5; D might be TRBD1 (5 bases). The V end was cut by 7 bases, the J end by 4 bases, with 19 bases between. CDR3 length equals 15 residues. Germline loops: CDR1 SNHLY, CDR2 FYNNEI. The CDR3 DNA reads TGTGCCAGCAAAACCGGGTCGCTAAGGGGAGAGACCCAGTACTTC. Its translation is CASKTGSLRGETQYF.

This clonotype has a handful of counts. The rearrangement links TRBV15 to TRBJ1-1; D not resolved. The CDR3 runs to 16 residues. CDR1 is LNHNV and CDR2 is YYDKDF in the germline V gene (reference sequence). Trimming stripped 0 bases from V and 0 bases from J, with 11 bases between. CDR3 nucleotides: TGTGCCACCAGCAGAGATCGGTTAATTTTGAACACTGAAGCTTTCTTT. Amino acids: CATSRDRLILNTEAFF.

This clonotype was counted many times. The chain uses TRBV20-1 and TRBJ1-2, with 9 nucleotides matching TRBD1. In germline, CDR1 is DFQATT, CDR2 SNEGSKA (reference sequence). J gave up 4 bases and V 3 bases, and 6 bases lay outside the gene matches. The CDR3 spans 14 residues. The CDR3 region has the DNA TGCAGTGCTAGCTACAGGGGGCAGGGCTATGGCTACACCTTC. It specifies CSASYRGQGYGYTF.

This clonotype was counted ten times or more. The V gene is TRBV18, the J gene TRBJ1-3; D not certain. The CDR3 length is 16 residues. Germline V gene data show CDR1 as KGHSH and CDR2 as LQKENI. V was pared by 0 bases and J by 0 bases, with 9 bases between. CDR3 amino acids: CASSPPDWSSGNTIYF. CDR3 nucleotides: TGTGCCAGCTCACCACCCGATTGGAGCTCTGGAAACACCATATATTTT.

This clonotype was counted many times. The chain carries TRBV2 and TRBJ2-6, with D possibly being TRBD2 (5 bases). The CDR3 is 15 amino acids. CDR1 and CDR2 from the germline V gene are SNHLY and FYNNEI. V dropped 6 bases and J dropped 2 bases, with 11 bases sitting between them. The CDR3 loop reads CASRGTTTGANVLTF. DNA of the CDR3: TGTGCCAGCAGAGGCACGACTACTGGGGCCAACGTCCTGACTTTC.